The source of this T cell receptor (beta chain) is a study of blood T cells in healthy people across ages. Alongside a J-beta primer mix, a sample-barcoded 5' primer served in a second PCR lasting about 6 to 12 cycles. TCRdb re-derived calls from the 5' RACE reads in MiXCR, one entry per CDR3 protein. The sample holds roughly 570,000 distinct CDR3 sequences, 27% seen once. The specimen was blood. The sequence was collected from a woman in her 70s in good health.

The CDR3 DNA reads as TGTGCCAGCGGTAACCAATTGCCTCTAGCGGGGGGCCGACCGTTCTTC. It translates to CASGNQLPLAGGRPFF. The chain uses TRBV7-2 and TRBJ2-1, with TRBD2 identical over 11 bases. The CDR3 is made up of 16 amino acids. V was pared by 8 bases and J by 15 bases, with 21 bases of the junction left unmatched. Germline CDR1 reads SGHTA; CDR2 reads FQGNSA.